This T cell receptor beta chain appears in the sequencing data of a study of shared clonotypes between healthy human individuals. Study background: Each donor's CD8 memory used one plate, CD8 naive two, each CD4 subset three. Regarding the study as a whole: Naive subsets tended to show greater estimated richness than memory subsets.

V lost 8 bases and J lost 6, with 15 bases in between. The CDR3 sequence is 13 residues long. Germline CDR1 MNHEY, CDR2 SVGAGI. A single count supports this clone. Its specificity is unknown. Other DNA sequences in the same sample also yield this CDR3. TCRdb keeps only in-frame clones here, not all; method: immunoSEQ multiplex PCR. The sample lists about 2.4 million clones, roughly 93% occurring once. The study separated CD4+ cells into CD45RA+ naive and CD45RA-negative memory subsets. The receptor comes from a man between 18 and 29 years old in good health. Some clones in this sample may be carry-over from other donors' samples. The V and J genes are TRBV6-5 and TRBJ2-3; D possibly corresponds to TRBD2 (6 bases). The sample was naive CD4+ T cells from PBMCs. Subset of the sample: CD45RA+ positively selected. CDR3 sequence reads: CASRSPGVDTQYF. CDR3 DNA: TGTGCCAGCCGGTCTCCGGGGGTGGATACGCAGTATTTT.